The 15 T cell receptor beta chains given below trace back to one sample, sequenced in a study of PD-L1 blockade in urothelial cancer. Sequenced by immunoSEQ multiplex PCR; TCRdb stores in-frame clones only, minus some. The table shows over 75,000 clones, with over 65% occurring only once. The time point is: pretreatment peripheral blood. Sequenced here: PBMCs, sampled around atezolizumab (anti-PD-L1) treatment. Receptors originate from a man aged 55 to 70 with urothelial cancer.

The chain joins TRBV6-5 to TRBJ1-1; D remains unclear. Trimming stripped 2 bases from V and 11 bases from J, with 18 bases between. The CDR3 has 14 residues. Germline V gives CDR1 MNHEY, CDR2 SVGAGI. This CDR3 reads CASSYAGGETMAFF. The CDR3 nucleotides are TGTGCCAGCAGTTACGCAGGAGGAGAAACCATGGCTTTCTTT.

This sequence joins TRBV4-3 and TRBJ2-3; no definite D call. This CDR3 comprises 14 residues. Germline V CDR1 and CDR2: LGHNA, YSLEER. Trimming stripped 0 bases from V and 4 bases from J, with 8 bases between. In DNA form, the CDR3 reads TGCGCCAGCAGCCAAGACCGAGGCGCAGATACGCAGTATTTT. It is translated as CASSQDRGADTQYF.

The chain uses TRBV7-9 and TRBJ2-1; possibly TRBD1 for D (5 bases). The V end lost 3 bases, the J end lost 4 bases, and 10 bases lay between the germline ends. The CDR3 is 14 amino acids. CDR1 SEHNR and CDR2 FQNEAQ come from the germline V gene (reference sequence). The CDR3 reads CASSFGSGYNEQFF. CDR3 nucleotide sequence: TGTGCCAGCAGCTTCGGGTCAGGGTACAATGAGCAGTTCTTC.

The chain joins TRBV15 to TRBJ2-3, with a weak D call TRBD2 (5 bases). CDR3 length: 18 amino acids. V shed 0 bases and J shed 0 bases, with 16 bases lying between them. CDR1 and CDR2 from the germline V gene are LNHNV and YYDKDF (reference sequence). The CDR3 DNA reads as TGTGCCACCAGCAGAGAGGGAGCGCGGAGACCTAGCACAGATACGCAGTATTTT. It specifies CATSREGARRPSTDTQYF.

The rearrangement joins TRBV30 to TRBJ2-5, with 11 bases fitting TRBD1. The germline CDR1 and CDR2 sequences are GTSNPN and SVGIG (reference sequence). This CDR3 has 15 amino acids. V was pared by 0 bases and J by 1 base, with 1 base of the junction left unmatched. The CDR3 coding sequence is TGTGCCTGGAGTGTAGGGACAGGGGGCCAAGAGACCCAGTACTTC. Its translation: CAWSVGTGGQETQYF.

This clone was counted a single time. The gene calls are TRBV30 and TRBJ2-5; D might be TRBD2 (6 bases). This CDR3 has 13 amino acids. V was trimmed by 1 base and J by 2 bases, leaving 8 bases between them. From germline, CDR1 is GTSNPN and CDR2 SVGIG (reference sequence). CDR3 DNA sequence: TGTGCCTGGAGTGGACGGGAGCAAGAGACCCAGTACTTC. Encoded protein: CAWSGREQETQYF.

This rearrangement joins TRBV6-5 to TRBJ1-6, with D uncertain. This CDR3 has 16 amino acids. V was clipped by 4 bases and J by 0 bases, with 10 bases between them. Per germline, CDR1 MNHEY and CDR2 SVGAGI. CDR3 loop: CASSSGVHSYNSPLHF. The CDR3, as DNA: TGTGCCAGCAGTTCCGGAGTCCACTCCTATAATTCACCCCTCCACTTT.

The gene calls are TRBV21-1 and TRBJ2-2; the table gives TRBD2 as D, unverified against the DNA. TRBV21-1 is assigned pseudogene status. This CDR3 spans 19 amino acids. The CDR3 loop reads CASSKRIIPSGRNTGELFF. The CDR3 region has the DNA TGTGCCAGCAGCAAAAGGATAATCCCTAGCGGAAGGAACACCGGGGAGCTGTTTTTT.

This clone was found many times. The chain combines TRBV6-4 with TRBJ2-2, with a possible D match to TRBD1 (5 bases). The V gene lost 3 bases and the J gene lost 4 bases, with 9 bases spanning the gap. This CDR3 is 14 amino acids long. Looked up from germline, CDR1 is MRHNA and CDR2 is SNTAGT. Here the CDR3 DNA reads TGTGCCAGCAGTGAGGGGCATAGCACCGGGGAGCTGTTTTTT. It encodes CASSEGHSTGELFF.

This clone was picked up a small number of times. This sequence joins TRBV5-1 and TRBJ1-2; 8 bases match TRBD1. Germline V gene lookup returns CDR1 SGHRS and CDR2 YFSETQ. With V trimmed by 4 bases and J by 6 bases, 5 bases remained unmatched. The CDR3 length is 13 residues. CDR3 nucleotide sequence: TGCGCCAGCAGCATATCAGGGGGCCATGGCTACACCTTC. Residues: CASSISGGHGYTF.

The chain has TRBV6-5 and TRBJ2-7; D unclear. The CDR3 contains 13 residues. V was clipped by 0 bases and J by 4 bases, with 7 bases between them. Germline V lookup: CDR1 MNHEY, CDR2 SVGAGI. The CDR3 DNA follows: TGTGCCAGCAGTTACTCGTCTACTTACGAGCAGTACTTC. The encoded protein is CASSYSSTYEQYF.

The rearrangement joins TRBV27 to TRBJ2-7; 7 bases are shared with TRBD2. CDR1 MNHEY and CDR2 SMNVEV come from the germline V gene (reference sequence). V shed 4 bases and J 0 bases; nucleotides not matched to a gene: 6. The CDR3 totals 15 residues. The CDR3 loop reads CASSWGGEDSYEQYF. CDR3 in DNA: TGTGCCAGCAGTTGGGGGGGGGAGGACTCCTACGAGCAGTACTTC.

V gene TRBV30 combines with J gene TRBJ2-2; a possible D gene is TRBD1 (6 bases). The CDR3 has 14 amino acids. Trimming took off 5 bases at V and 6 bases at J, with 16 bases between the two ends. Germline V gives CDR1 GTSNPN, CDR2 SVGIG (reference sequence). CDR3 sequence reads: CAWATGSRSGELFF. Written as DNA, the CDR3 is TGTGCCTGGGCGACAGGAAGTAGATCCGGGGAGCTGTTTTTT. The variable domain in full, with the rest retrieved from reference TRBV30 and TRBJ2-2, is SQTIHQWPATLVQPVGSPLSLECTVEGTSNPNLYWYRQAAGRGLQLLFYSVGIGQISSEVPQNLSASRPQDRQFILSSKKLLLSDSGFYLCAWATGSRSGELFFGEGSRLTVL.

This clone was recorded once. The rearrangement joins TRBV5-1 to TRBJ2-7; 8 bases line up with TRBD1. Germline V lookup: CDR1 SGHRS, CDR2 YFSETQ. J lost 7 bases, V lost 4 bases, and 4 bases had no gene match. This CDR3 comprises 12 residues. The CDR3 region is CASSRGQGEQYF. The CDR3, as DNA: TGCGCCAGCAGCAGAGGACAGGGTGAGCAGTACTTC.

The chain employs TRBV11-3 and TRBJ1-1; TRBD1 might be the D (6 bases). The germline gives CDR1 SGHNT, CDR2 YENEEA. V lost 4 bases and J 5 bases, leaving 8 bases between the germline ends. CDR3 length equals 12 residues. CDR3 sequence (DNA): TGTGCCAGCAGCTCCAGGGGAACTGAAGCTTTCTTT. Its protein product is CASSSRGTEAFF.